These 23 T cell receptor beta chains came from one sample sequenced in a study of cytomegalovirus exposure and HLA in healthy donors. A multiplex PCR was run with 60 Vbeta primers and 13 Jbeta primers. Libraries were prepared by immunoSEQ multiplex PCR; TCRdb keeps only in-frame clonotypes and omits some of them. The sample has 90,000 to 130,000 clones; about 79% are singletons. Sample: PBMCs. These TCRs come from a young woman in good health and CMV-seropositive.

This clone was found once. The chain uses TRBV5-1 and TRBJ2-7; 8 nucleotides line up with TRBD1. Germline V gives CDR1 SGHRS, CDR2 YFSETQ. With V trimmed by 1 base and J by 2 bases, 2 bases remained unmatched. The CDR3 is 14 residues long. In DNA form, the CDR3 reads TGCGCCAGCAGCTTGAGGACAGGGACCTACGAGCAGTACTTC. Amino acids: CASSLRTGTYEQYF.

This chain connects TRBV5-1 to TRBJ2-1, with D unclear. Germline CDR1 is SGHRS and CDR2 is YFSETQ. This CDR3 contains 13 residues. V was trimmed by 4 bases and J by 4 bases, leaving 9 bases between them. Written as DNA, the CDR3 is TGCGCCAGCAGCCTCCCGCAGTACAATGAGCAGTTCTTC. Amino acid sequence: CASSLPQYNEQFF.

This chain joins TRBV6-6 and TRBJ2-3, with D unclear. This CDR3 contains 10 residues. Looked up from germline, CDR1 is MNHNY and CDR2 is SVGAGI (reference sequence). The V end was cut by 10 bases, the J end by 2 bases, with 4 bases between. The CDR3 loop reads CATNTDTQYF. CDR3 nucleotides: TGTGCCACCAACACAGATACGCAGTATTTT.

V gene TRBV11-2 combines with J gene TRBJ2-2, with TRBD2 identical over 9 bases. Trimming removed 5 bases from V and 1 base from J; junction bases left unmatched: 5. This CDR3 is built from 16 residues. Germline V gives CDR1 SGHAT, CDR2 FQNNGV. The CDR3 DNA sequence: TGTGCCAGCAGCGCTGTTAGCGGGAGGAACACCGGGGAGCTGTTTTTT. Its translation is CASSAVSGRNTGELFF.

The CDR3 spells CASSSGETGGWETQYF. In DNA, the CDR3 is TGTGCCAGCAGCTCGGGGGAGACAGGGGGCTGGGAGACCCAGTACTTC. The chain is built from TRBV11-3 and TRBJ2-5; 10 nucleotides align to TRBD1. V dropped 4 bases and J dropped 5; count of bases not matched to a gene: 10. CDR3 size: 16 residues. Germline assignment: CDR1 SGHNT and CDR2 YENEEA.

This chain connects TRBV5-4 to TRBJ2-7; TRBD1 matches at 9 bases. V lost 3 bases and J lost 5; bases outside the gene matches: 6. CDR1 is SGHNT and CDR2 is YYREEE in the germline V gene (reference sequence). This CDR3 contains 14 residues. The DNA for the CDR3 is TGTGCCAGCAGCTGGGGACAGGGTTACCACGAGCAGTACTTC. Its protein is CASSWGQGYHEQYF. Combining the CDR3 with reference TRBV5-4 and TRBJ2-7 gives the whole variable domain ETGVTQSPTHLIKTRGQQVTLRCSSQSGHNTVSWYQQALGQGPQFIFQYYREEENGRGNFPPRFSGLQFPNYSSELNVNALELDDSALYLCASSWGQGYHEQYFGPGTRLTVT.

This chain uses TRBV7-3 with TRBJ2-7; D is unresolved. Deletions cut 6 bases from V and 0 bases from J, with 9 bases between. Per the germline V gene, CDR1 is SGHTA and CDR2 is FQGTGA. The CDR3 contains 13 residues. In DNA form, the CDR3 reads TGTGCCAGCAGTCCCCAGGACTCCTACGAGCAGTACTTC. As protein: CASSPQDSYEQYF.

This chain links TRBV9 with TRBJ1-4; possible D gene TRBD1, 5 bases. This CDR3 region has 15 residues. Per germline, CDR1 SGDLS and CDR2 YYNGEE. With 0 bases removed from V and 4 bases from J, the gap between germline ends came to 10 bases. CDR3 DNA: TGTGCCAGCAGCGTAGGGGGGAGGCGTAATGAAAAACTGTTTTTT. This encodes CASSVGGRRNEKLFF. The full variable domain, in which reference TRBV9 and TRBJ1-4 provide the parts outside the CDR3, is DSGVTQTPKHLITATGQRVTLRCSPRSGDLSVYWYQQSLDQGLQFLIQYYNGEERAKGNILERFSAQQFPDLHSELNLSSLELGDSALYFCASSVGGRRNEKLFFGSGTQLSVL.

The chain joins TRBV11-3 to TRBJ2-7; possibly TRBD1 for D (6 bases). The CDR3 is 12 amino acids. CDR1 and CDR2 from the germline V gene are SGHNT and YENEEA. V lost 5 bases to trimming and J lost 4 bases, with 9 bases between them. This CDR3 is CASSPGQYEQYF. CDR3 DNA sequence: TGTGCCAGCAGCCCTGGACAGTACGAGCAGTACTTC. The full variable domain, with the rest looked up from reference TRBV11-3 and TRBJ2-7, is EAGVVQSPRYKIIEKKQPVAFWCNPISGHNTLYWYLQNLGQGPELLIRYENEEAVDDSQLPKDRFSAERLKGVDSTLKIQPAELGDSAVYLCASSPGQYEQYFGPGTRLTVT.

The rearrangement uses TRBV7-9 and TRBJ1-2; 7 bases match TRBD1. The CDR3 loop spans 15 amino acids. Trimming at V came to 7 bases and at J to 3 bases, leaving 11 bases not matched to a gene. CDR1 and CDR2 from the germline V gene are SEHNR and FQNEAQ (reference sequence). CDR3 nucleotide sequence: TGTGCCAGCAACGAAAGGGGCAGGGGGGACTATGGCTACACCTTC. It codes for CASNERGRGDYGYTF.

The chain couples TRBV7-6 to TRBJ1-2; 7 bases are a match to TRBD1. This CDR3 is built from 16 residues. The germline V gene encodes CDR1 SGHVS and CDR2 FNYEAQ. Germline trimming cut 1 base from V and 4 bases from J; bases unmatched to any gene: 9. CDR3 protein: CASSLGRDSWAYGYTF. The CDR3 nucleotides are TGTGCCAGCAGCTTAGGTCGGGACAGCTGGGCCTATGGCTACACCTTC.

The rearrangement uses TRBV28 and TRBJ2-5; D might be TRBD2 (5 bases). The CDR3 loop spans 15 amino acids. V was trimmed by 8 bases and J by 5 bases, leaving 21 bases between them. Germline CDR1 is MDHEN and CDR2 is SYDVKM. The CDR3, as DNA: TGTGCCAGCCTTCCACTCGGGGAAGGGCGGGAGACCCAGTACTTC. Encoded protein: CASLPLGEGRETQYF.

V gene TRBV6-1 combines with J gene TRBJ2-7; D unclear. The CDR3 extends over 15 amino acids. In germline, CDR1 is MNHNS, CDR2 SASEGT. Between the trimmed V and J ends, which lost 2 bases and 6 bases, there was a span of 17 bases. This chain's CDR3 is CASSEKPSFPSEQYF. In DNA form, the CDR3 reads TGTGCCAGCAGTGAAAAACCGAGTTTCCCTTCCGAGCAGTACTTC.

The CDR3 loop reads CASSENSGFTEAFF. The DNA of the CDR3 is TGTGCCAGCAGTGAAAACTCAGGTTTCACTGAAGCTTTCTTT. The J gene is TRBJ1-1, the V gene TRBV6-1; D unresolved. The CDR3 length is 14 residues. Germline values: CDR1 MNHNS, CDR2 SASEGT. Deletions cut 2 bases from V and 4 bases from J, with 11 bases between.

The chain joins TRBV21-1 to TRBJ2-4; the table assigns TRBD2, which was not confirmed against the DNA. TRBV21-1 is reported as a pseudogene. The CDR3 spans 15 residues. CDR3 nucleotide sequence: TGTGCCAGCAGGTGGGGGGAGAGAGCCAAAAACATTCAGTACTTC. It specifies CASRWGERAKNIQYF.

The V and J genes are TRBV19 and TRBJ2-3; a weak D match, TRBD2 (5 bases). Germline V gives CDR1 LNHDA, CDR2 SQIVND (reference sequence). Trimming shortened V by 5 bases and J by 0 bases, and 12 bases separated the two germline ends. This CDR3 spans 15 amino acids. DNA of the CDR3: TGTGCCAGTAGTGCGACAACTAGGAGCACAGATACGCAGTATTTT. As protein: CASSATTRSTDTQYF.

The chain is built from TRBV6-5 and TRBJ2-7; 11 bases agree with TRBD2. The germline V gene encodes CDR1 MNHEY and CDR2 SVGAGI. V lost 0 bases and J lost 2; bases outside the gene matches: 3. The CDR3 is 16 residues long. The CDR3 loop is CASSYSRLAGTYEQYF. In nucleotides, the CDR3 is TGTGCCAGCAGTTACTCAAGACTAGCGGGGACCTACGAGCAGTACTTC.

V gene TRBV11-3 combines with J gene TRBJ1-1; D might be TRBD1 (5 bases). Germline-derived CDR1 and CDR2 are SGHNT and YENEEA. CDR3 length equals 16 residues. V was shortened by 4 bases and J by 0 bases, with 15 bases between the two germline ends. The CDR3 region has the DNA TGTGCCAGCAGCTACCCCTTCGACAGCTTGAACACTGAAGCTTTCTTT. Translated: CASSYPFDSLNTEAFF.

The rearrangement links TRBV2 to TRBJ1-5; weak D call: TRBD1 (6 bases). Germline V CDR1 and CDR2: SNHLY, FYNNEI. Trimming removed 6 bases at V and 0 bases at J, with 15 bases between. This CDR3 spans 16 amino acids. This chain's CDR3 is CASSKTGAHSNQPQHF. The DNA for the CDR3 is TGTGCCAGCAGCAAGACAGGAGCTCATAGCAATCAGCCCCAGCATTTT.

The CDR3 DNA is TGCGCCAGCAGCCAAGGTAGAGGGATCGGAAACACCATATATTTT. It encodes CASSQGRGIGNTIYF. The V call is TRBV4-1, the J call TRBJ1-3, with unresolved D. Per the germline V gene, CDR1 is MGHRA and CDR2 is YSYEKL. The V and J ends lost 1 base and 4 bases respectively, with 11 bases between them. The length of the CDR3 is 15 residues.

The CDR3, as DNA: TGTGCCAGCAGCCGGGGTGGGGGCGGCTACGAGCAGTACTTC. Residues: CASSRGGGGYEQYF. This rearrangement joins TRBV7-8 to TRBJ2-7; a weak D match, TRBD1 (6 bases). Trimming shortened V by 5 bases and J by 3 bases, and 14 bases separated the two germline ends. There are 14 residues in the CDR3. Germline values: CDR1 SGHVS, CDR2 FQNEAQ.

The chain couples TRBV5-1 to TRBJ1-1; TRBD1 matches 7 bases. Germline loops: CDR1 SGHRS, CDR2 YFSETQ. The CDR3 is made up of 13 amino acids. V was clipped by 0 bases and J by 7 bases; unmatched bases: 3. The DNA for the CDR3 is TGCGCCAGCAGCTTGGGAGGGACAGTTGAAGCTTTCTTT. The encoded protein is CASSLGGTVEAFF.

The J gene is TRBJ2-7, the V gene TRBV5-1; D not certain. This CDR3 has 14 residues. The germline V and J ends were trimmed by 4 bases and 1 base, with 12 bases remaining between them. Per germline, CDR1 SGHRS and CDR2 YFSETQ. The CDR3 is CASSLAHESYEQYF. Here the CDR3 DNA reads TGCGCCAGCAGCCTGGCCCATGAGTCCTACGAGCAGTACTTC.